The sequence of this TCR beta chain was determined in a study of blood T cell repertoires in COVID-19. Across the study: The United States, Italy and Spain were the sources of the acute and convalescent COVID-19 samples. T cells, B-cell-depleted T cells, or PBMCs supplied cDNA or gDNA.

From germline, CDR1 is LGHDT and CDR2 YNNKEL (reference sequence). V trimming: 3 bases; J trimming: 4 bases; junction bases outside the gene matches: 2. The CDR3 is made up of 13 amino acids. Remarks on this clone: Distinct nucleotide sequences in the sample also encode this CDR3.

Enrollment of patients from Seattle took place during active infection, with longitudinal follow-up. Original handling: Amplification from reference gene primers served as the basis for estimated nucleated cell counts. Clones were sequenced by immunoSEQ multiplex PCR, and TCRdb holds only the in-frame ones, with some missing. Clonal size and the V and J genes are those of that table, whereas D and trimming came from the DNA. This sample has about 250,000 clones, with roughly 86% found just once. V usage is TRBV3-1 (or the pseudogene TRBV3-2) and J usage is TRBJ1-2; 7 positions match TRBD1. Sequencing used peripheral blood. The receptor's source is an elderly woman with COVID-19, enrolled during active disease. This CDR3 reads CASSQRQGYGYTF. CDR3 coding DNA: TGTGCCAGCAGCCAGCGACAGGGCTATGGCTACACCTTC.